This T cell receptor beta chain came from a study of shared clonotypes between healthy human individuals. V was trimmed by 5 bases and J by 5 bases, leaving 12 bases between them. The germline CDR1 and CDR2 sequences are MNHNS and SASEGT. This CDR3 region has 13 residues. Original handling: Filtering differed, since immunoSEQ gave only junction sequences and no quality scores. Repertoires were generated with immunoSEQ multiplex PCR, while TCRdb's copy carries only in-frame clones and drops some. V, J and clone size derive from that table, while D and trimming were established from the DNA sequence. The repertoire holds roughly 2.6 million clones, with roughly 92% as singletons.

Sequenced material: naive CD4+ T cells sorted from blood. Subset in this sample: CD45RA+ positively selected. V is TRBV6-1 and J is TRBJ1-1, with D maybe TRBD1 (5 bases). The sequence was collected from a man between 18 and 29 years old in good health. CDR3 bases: TGTGCCAGCAGTATCAGGGAAGGAACTGAAGCTTTCTTT. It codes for CASSIREGTEAFF.